Listed below are T cell receptor beta chains from one sample, sequenced in a study of early T cells in non-severe SARS-CoV-2 infection. TCRdb fed the 5' RACE reads into MiXCR, producing one record per CDR3 protein. This sample has tens of thousands of distinct CDR3 sequences, with over 9% found just once. Sequencing was carried out using whole blood. These receptors all come from an adult who was a healthcare worker with PCR-confirmed SARS-CoV-2 infection or an uninfected control (not recorded which). Each CDR3 is given without its conserved first and last residue. The D gene is left open where the match is weak.

>-|TRBV2
ATGTFENIQY
>-|TRBV29-1
SVEPPWRPQETQY
>-|TRBV28
ASSLIADTQY
>-|TRBV7-3
ASSPSRGGIFGEQF
>-|TRBV5-4
ASSLVPYEQY
>-|TRBV11-2
ASSFYRNTGELF
>-|TRBV5-1
ASSSSVGSGETDTQY
>-|TRBV19
AITPTVGMNTEAF
>-|TRBV12-3/TRBV12-4
ASSLTRGEQY
>TRBD1|TRBV6-6
ATIPGQGWGTEAF
>TRBD2|TRBV4-3
ASSLRRESGRAGELF
>-|TRBV13
ASSPGWDEQY
>-|TRBV7-2
ASSLDSLSSYEQY
>TRBD2|TRBV20-1
SAKLAGGPGETQY
>TRBD2|TRBV7-2
ASTLGGGRASNEQF
>-|TRBV7-2
ASSLTGNTIY
>-|TRBV7-9
ASSFGQGTYNEQF
>-|TRBV9
ASSVGVTTSTDTQY
>-|TRBV20-1
SARNPSKGNEQF
>TRBD1|TRBV19
ASSTGQGSARSTDTQY
>-|TRBV20-1
SASRSLNTGELF
>-|TRBV20-1
SAEEGTVKLGDTQY
>-|TRBV7-6
ASSLNQGGWEQY
>TRBD1|TRBV24-1
ATSDWNDRGETQY
>-|TRBV6-6
ASSYSTGMANEKLF
>-|TRBV9
ASSAGDSSYEQY
>TRBD1|TRBV4-2
ASSQDHRGDTQY
>-|TRBV15
ATSRVNPGELF
>TRBD2|TRBV7-2
ASSLGIRRGSPDTQY
>-|TRBV4-1
ASSPGLSTGELF
>-|TRBV6-9
ASSYPTTGETQY
>-|TRBV6-2/TRBV6-3
ASSQAGSLYEQY
>TRBD2|TRBV28
ASSLAGVVTYEQY
>-|TRBV6-2/TRBV6-3
ASSERRLQPQH
>TRBD1|TRBV5-1
ASSWDTGVTEAF
>-|TRBV6-2/TRBV6-3
ASSYSAEIY
>-|TRBV7-2
ASSLDRYWADNNSPLH
>TRBD2|TRBV3-1
ASSQFSGRRGEQF
>-|TRBV12-3/TRBV12-4
ASSLVEGGHAF
>TRBD2|TRBV5-1
ASKDPGGDYEQY
>TRBD2|TRBV12-3/TRBV12-4
ASSLTSGRKQF
>TRBD2|TRBV7-7
ASSRTSGGGETQY
>-|TRBV5-1
ASSRGRGAGANVLT
>-|TRBV11-2
ASSLSTDTGELF
>TRBD1|TRBV7-3
ASSLQGDSPLH
>-|TRBV9
ASSPWGPIGADTQY